Shown below are 20 T cell receptor beta chains from a single sample sequenced in a study of blood T cell repertoires in COVID-19 (dated by TCRdb to 2019 to 2021). Receptor amplification or capture employed the immunoSEQ multiplex PCR assay. TCRdb stores this immuneACCESS table with in-frame sequences only. Part of the clones is absent; in the studies checked, under half of the shortfall reflects unresolved V genes, and no reason is known for the rest. Counted in this sample were about 79,000 clones; around 89% of them appeared once. The ten largest clones take up around 13% of the sample. Material: peripheral blood. The receptors were gathered from a man in his sixties or seventies with active or convalescent COVID-19.

The chain is built from TRBV9 and TRBJ1-1; no definite D call. With 0 bases removed from V and 0 bases from J, the gap between germline ends came to 6 bases. The CDR3 consists of 14 residues. Germline V gene sequence: CDR1 SGDLS, CDR2 YYNGEE. In nucleotides, the CDR3 is TGTGCCAGCAGCGTAGACAGTATGAACACTGAAGCTTTCTTT. Translation: CASSVDSMNTEAFF.

The chain links TRBV5-1 to TRBJ1-2; D unresolved. The CDR3 has 16 amino acids. V lost 3 bases and J lost 2, with 17 bases in between. Germline values: CDR1 SGHRS, CDR2 YFSETQ. The CDR3 DNA follows: TGCGCCAGCAGCTCCTCGAACCCTAACAGCAACTATGGCTACACCTTC. This translates into CASSSSNPNSNYGYTF.

This chain connects TRBV7-2 to TRBJ1-5; D unclear. The CDR3 sequence is 13 residues long. V lost 8 bases and J lost 7, with 15 bases in between. Germline V gene lookup returns CDR1 SGHTA and CDR2 FQGNSA. The CDR3 nucleotides are TGTGCCAGCTCCCTCTGGGAGGGCCAGCCCCAGCATTTT. Residues: CASSLWEGQPQHF.

The chain combines TRBV24-1 with TRBJ2-7; the D gene is possibly TRBD1 (6 bases). Trimming removed 3 bases at V and 9 bases at J, with 11 bases between. This CDR3 region has 12 residues. The V gene's germline CDR1 is KGHDR and CDR2 SFDVKD. The CDR3 here is CATSDPQGGQYF. The CDR3 DNA is TGTGCCACCAGTGATCCACAGGGCGGGCAGTACTTC.

The rearrangement uses TRBV3-1 (or the pseudogene TRBV3-2) and TRBJ1-2; possibly TRBD1 for D (5 bases). CDR1 and CDR2 from the germline V gene are LGHDT and YNNKEL (reference sequence). Trimming took 2 bases from V and 8 from J, leaving 9 bases between them. This CDR3 is 12 amino acids long. The CDR3, as DNA: TGTGCCAGCAGCCAACAGGGAGGAGGCTACACCTTC. Its translation is CASSQQGGGYTF.

With regard to this clone: Germline is not matched at one junction end, which may reflect a read error. This chain uses TRBV7-7 with TRBJ2-5; TRBD1 agrees at 11 bases. The CDR3 runs 14 residues. Germline V lookup: CDR1 SSHAT, CDR2 FNYEAQ (reference sequence). The DNA of the CDR3 is TGTGCTAGCAGCTCCGGGACAGGGGGGGAGACCCAGTACTTC. Translating it yields CASSSGTGGETQYF.

The chain combines TRBV28 with TRBJ2-7, with 12 bases that match TRBD2. Germline CDR1 is MDHEN and CDR2 is SYDVKM. The CDR3 has 13 residues. V trimming: 10 bases; J trimming: 2 bases; junction bases outside the gene matches: 3. The CDR3 is CATRLAGAYEQYF. CDR3 DNA: TGTGCCACCCGACTAGCGGGAGCCTACGAGCAGTACTTC.

CDR3 DNA: TGCGCCAGCAGACCCGGACAATCAAGCAATCAGCCCCAGCATTTT. This codes for CASRPGQSSNQPQHF. The J gene is TRBJ1-5, the V gene TRBV5-1; possible D gene TRBD1, 5 bases. V gave up 5 bases and J gave up 1 base, with 13 bases separating them. CDR1 is SGHRS and CDR2 is YFSETQ in the germline V gene. The CDR3 is 15 amino acids.

This chain joins TRBV28 and TRBJ2-7, with D maybe TRBD1 (5 bases). The germline V gene encodes CDR1 MDHEN and CDR2 SYDVKM. Deletions cut 1 base from V and 2 bases from J, with 9 bases between. The CDR3 length is 14 residues. The CDR3 DNA reads TGTGCCAGCAGTTTATTACAGGACGCCTACGAGCAGTACTTC. Encoded protein: CASSLLQDAYEQYF.

This clone showed up just once. The rearrangement links TRBV29-1 to TRBJ2-7, with D tentatively TRBD1 (6 bases). Trimming cost V 5 bases and J 2 bases, with 16 bases left between them. This CDR3 is 14 amino acids long. Germline loops: CDR1 SQVTM, CDR2 ANQGSEA. CDR3 sequence (DNA): TGCAGCGTTAGGAGTTCGGACAGACCCTACGAGCAGTACTTC. Its translation: CSVRSSDRPYEQYF.

This chain uses TRBV6-5 with TRBJ1-1, with D perhaps matching TRBD1 (5 bases). CDR1 is MNHEY and CDR2 is SVGAGI in the germline V gene. The ends were cut back, 6 bases at V and 1 base at J, with 9 bases in the middle. The CDR3 is 13 amino acids. In DNA, the CDR3 is TGTGCCAGCAGCTACGGACAGAACACTGAAGCTTTCTTT. This encodes CASSYGQNTEAFF.

This chain uses TRBV12-3 or TRBV12-4 with TRBJ2-2; a possible D gene is TRBD1 (6 bases). The CDR3 spans 12 residues. Trimming shortened V by 6 bases and J by 5 bases, and 7 bases separated the two germline ends. The CDR3 DNA sequence: TGTGCCAGCAGCAGGGGTACCGGGGAGCTGTTTTTT. Amino acid sequence: CASSRGTGELFF.

V is TRBV6-5 and J is TRBJ2-1; 9 bases are a match to TRBD2. Looked up from germline, CDR1 is MNHEY and CDR2 is SVGAGI. Trimming at V came to 7 bases and at J to 6 bases, leaving 10 bases not matched to a gene. This CDR3 is built from 15 residues. The CDR3 spells CASTPPGLARNEQFF. Here the CDR3 DNA reads TGTGCCAGCACCCCGCCGGGACTAGCTCGCAATGAGCAGTTCTTC.

The chain couples TRBV29-1 to TRBJ2-3, with D perhaps matching TRBD2 (6 bases). Germline V gene data show CDR1 as SQVTM and CDR2 as ANQGSEA. V shed 5 bases and J shed 6 bases, with 18 bases lying between them. This CDR3 has 14 amino acids. DNA of the CDR3: TGCAGCGTTCATCCGGGACTCCTCAGGGATACGCAGTATTTT. As protein: CSVHPGLLRDTQYF.

This clone has more than one count but fewer than ten. The chain has TRBV4-3 and TRBJ2-7; TRBD2 aligns across 10 bases. The CDR3 contains 16 residues. Germline V gene sequence: CDR1 LGHNA, CDR2 YSLEER. Trimming at V came to 0 bases and at J to 2 bases, leaving 4 bases not matched to a gene. This CDR3 is CASSQDSGRWPYEQYF. CDR3 DNA sequence: TGCGCCAGCAGCCAAGATAGCGGGAGGTGGCCCTACGAGCAGTACTTC.

The chain recombines TRBV7-9 with TRBJ1-2; perhaps TRBD1 as D (6 bases). Trimming took off 7 bases at V and 0 bases at J, with 12 bases between the two ends. Germline V gene data show CDR1 as SEHNR and CDR2 as FQNEAQ (reference sequence). The CDR3 totals 14 residues. This CDR3 reads CASTFTGSNYGYTF. Here the CDR3 DNA reads TGTGCCAGCACATTTACAGGGTCTAACTATGGCTACACCTTC.

This clone was seen a handful of times. The rearrangement links TRBV6-1 to TRBJ1-1; D is unclear. The CDR3 sequence is 13 residues long. Germline CDR1 MNHNS, CDR2 SASEGT. The V end lost 3 bases, the J end lost 2 bases, and 7 bases lay between the germline ends. The CDR3 loop reads CASSEKRNTEAFF. For the CDR3, the DNA is TGTGCCAGCAGTGAGAAGAGAAACACTGAAGCTTTCTTT.

This sequence joins TRBV6-5 and TRBJ2-7, with 10 bases aligning to TRBD1. Germline CDR1 and CDR2: MNHEY and SVGAGI. This CDR3 is 15 amino acids long. Germline trimming cut 6 bases from V and 3 bases from J; bases unmatched to any gene: 8. CDR3 protein: CASRTGTGDLYEQYF. CDR3 nucleotides: TGTGCCAGCAGGACCGGGACAGGGGATCTCTACGAGCAGTACTTC.

The chain links TRBV11-2 to TRBJ1-4; 9 bases map to TRBD1. Trimming at V came to 3 bases and at J to 8 bases, leaving 7 bases not matched to a gene. CDR1 is SGHAT, CDR2 FQNNGV, per germline. This CDR3 has 15 residues. The CDR3 DNA is TGTGCCAGCAGCTTCGGGGACAGGGTGATAGAAAAACTGTTTTTT. Its protein is CASSFGDRVIEKLFF.

The V call is TRBV3-1 (or the pseudogene TRBV3-2), the J call TRBJ2-7; D uncertain. The CDR3 covers 13 residues. CDR1 is LGHDT, CDR2 YNNKEL, per germline (reference sequence). The V end lost 1 base, the J end lost 1 base, and 5 bases lay between the germline ends. CDR3 protein: CASSQAGSYEQYF. The CDR3 nucleotides read TGTGCCAGCAGCCAAGCCGGGTCCTACGAGCAGTACTTC.